This TCR beta chain was captured in a study of naive and memory T cell subsets. Two oligonucleotides, mixed equimolar, formed the beta constant-region primer covering TRBC1 and TRBC2. The ligated cDNA underwent four PCR rounds using SP2 and nested alpha and beta constant-region primers. TCRdb ran MiXCR on the UMI-ligation and nested PCR reads and lists one entry per CDR3 protein. Among about 120,000 distinct CDR3 sequences listed, about 36% were seen once. V dropped 2 bases and J dropped 3 bases, with 8 bases sitting between them. The length of the CDR3 is 13 residues. Germline V gene lookup returns CDR1 MGHDK and CDR2 SYGVNS.

This chain uses TRBV25-1 with TRBJ2-7; maybe TRBD2 (6 bases). The receptor comes from a human donor in good health. The sample comprised central memory CD4+ T cells from blood. The CDR3 DNA follows: TGTGCCAGCAGTGAAGGAGGGGTCTACGAGCAGTACTTC. Amino acids: CASSEGGVYEQYF.